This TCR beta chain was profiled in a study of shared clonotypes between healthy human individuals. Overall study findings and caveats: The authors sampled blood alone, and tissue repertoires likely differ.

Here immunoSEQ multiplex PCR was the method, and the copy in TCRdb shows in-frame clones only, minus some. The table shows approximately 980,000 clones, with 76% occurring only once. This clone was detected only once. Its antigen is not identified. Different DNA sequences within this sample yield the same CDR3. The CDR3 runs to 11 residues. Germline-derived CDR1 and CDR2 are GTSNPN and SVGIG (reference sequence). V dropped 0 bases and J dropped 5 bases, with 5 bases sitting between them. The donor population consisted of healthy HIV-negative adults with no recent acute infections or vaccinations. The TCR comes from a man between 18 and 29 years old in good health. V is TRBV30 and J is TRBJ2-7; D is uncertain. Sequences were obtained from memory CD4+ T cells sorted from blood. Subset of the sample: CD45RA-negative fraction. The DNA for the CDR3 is TGTGCCTGGAGTGTACGGGACGAGCAGTACTTC. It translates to CAWSVRDEQYF.